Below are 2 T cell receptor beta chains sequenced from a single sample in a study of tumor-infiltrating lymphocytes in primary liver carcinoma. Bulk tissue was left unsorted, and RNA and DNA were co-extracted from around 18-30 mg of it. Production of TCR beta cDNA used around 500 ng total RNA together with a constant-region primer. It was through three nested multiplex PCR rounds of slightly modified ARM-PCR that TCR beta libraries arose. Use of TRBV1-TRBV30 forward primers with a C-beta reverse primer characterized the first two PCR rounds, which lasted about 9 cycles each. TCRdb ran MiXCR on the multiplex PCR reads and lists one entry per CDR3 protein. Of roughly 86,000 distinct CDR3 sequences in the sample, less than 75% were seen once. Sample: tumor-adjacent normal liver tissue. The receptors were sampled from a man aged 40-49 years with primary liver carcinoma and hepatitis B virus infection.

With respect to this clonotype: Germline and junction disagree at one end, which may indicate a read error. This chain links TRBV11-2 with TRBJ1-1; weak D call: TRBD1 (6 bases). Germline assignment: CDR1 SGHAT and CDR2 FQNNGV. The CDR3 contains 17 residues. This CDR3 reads CASSYNRPGAGNTGAFF. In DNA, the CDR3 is TGTGCCAGCAGCTATAATCGGCCGGGGGCTGGGAACACTGGAGCTTTCTTT.

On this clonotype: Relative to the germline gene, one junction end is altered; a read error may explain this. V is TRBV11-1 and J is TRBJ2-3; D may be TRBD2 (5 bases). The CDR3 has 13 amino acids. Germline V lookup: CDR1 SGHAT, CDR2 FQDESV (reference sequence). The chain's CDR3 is CASCGLVRDTRYF. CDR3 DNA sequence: TGTGCCAGCTGCGGACTTGTAAGGGATACGCGGTATTTT.